Below are 22 T cell receptor beta chains sequenced from a single sample in a study of human T cells and chemical hapten exposure. A single record per CDR3 protein comes from TCRdb applying MiXCR to the RACE reads. The sample includes a few hundred thousand distinct CDR3 sequences, around 4.8% of them seen just once. Time point specified: patch test 1, 2 weeks after DPC sensitization. This sample's treatment: therapeutic diphenylcyclopropenone sensitization with weekly scalp DPC. Here the sequenced sample was whole blood, taken in connection with sensitization to the hapten diphenylcyclopropenone (DPC). All receptors come from a woman aged 45-65 years with alopecia areata. Some clones in this sample may be carry-over from other donors' samples.

This clonotype came up many times. V and J are TRBV12-3 or TRBV12-4 and TRBJ1-1, with D unresolved. Deletions cut 3 bases from V and 7 bases from J, with 9 bases between. The CDR3 length is 12 residues. The CDR3: CASSLGVGEAFF. CDR3 DNA: TGTGCCAGCAGTTTGGGTGTGGGTGAAGCTTTCTTT.

In nucleotides, the CDR3 is TGTGCCAGTAGTACCACACGGCGCTACACCTTC. Amino acids: CASSTTRRYTF. The rearrangement links TRBV19 to TRBJ1-2; D is ambiguous. Trimming removed 4 bases at V and 9 bases at J, with 9 bases between. The CDR3 runs to 11 residues. Germline V gene data show CDR1 as LNHDA and CDR2 as SQIVND (reference sequence).

In its sample, this clonotype was seen many times. This rearrangement joins TRBV23-1 to TRBJ2-4; maybe TRBD1 (5 bases). TRBV23-1 is an ORF, with its function uncertain. CDR3 length: 17 amino acids. Trimming removed 2 bases at V and 1 base at J, with 15 bases between. CDR3 loop: CASSQQGVLLAKNIQYF. CDR3 nucleotide sequence: TGCGCCAGCAGTCAACAAGGGGTCCTCTTGGCCAAAAACATTCAGTACTTC.

This clonotype was counted many times. J is TRBJ2-1 and V is TRBV7-6; TRBD1 agrees at 9 bases. The germline gives CDR1 SGHVS, CDR2 FNYEAQ. The CDR3 totals 17 residues. After removal of 1 base from V and 5 bases from J, the junction contained 9 bases not matched to a gene. For the CDR3, the DNA is TGTGCCAGCAGCTTAGGAGGGACAGGGCAGGGGCACAATGAGCAGTTCTTC. Translation gives CASSLGGTGQGHNEQFF.

The V gene is TRBV20-1, the J gene TRBJ2-1; 9 nucleotides align to TRBD2. V trimming: 4 bases; J trimming: 15 bases; junction bases outside the gene matches: 19. CDR3 size: 15 residues. Germline-derived CDR1 and CDR2 are DFQATT and SNEGSKA (reference sequence). The CDR3 DNA reads as TGCAGTGCTATCCCAGTAGCGGGAGTACCCACTATTGGGTTCTTC. This encodes CSAIPVAGVPTIGFF.

The chain joins TRBV20-1 to TRBJ2-3, with 9 bases lining up with TRBD2. Germline CDR1 reads DFQATT; CDR2 reads SNEGSKA (reference sequence). J lost 6 bases, V lost 1 base, and 14 bases had no gene match. CDR3 length: 17 residues. The CDR3 DNA sequence: TGCAGTGCTAGAGCCCCAATGACTAGCGGTCCTAGGGATACGCAGTATTTT. As protein: CSARAPMTSGPRDTQYF.

This clonotype has a handful of counts. The rearrangement links TRBV30 to TRBJ1-2; TRBD1 is a possible D gene (6 bases). The CDR3 is 15 residues long. Germline lookup yields CDR1 GTSNPN and CDR2 SVGIG (reference sequence). The V end was cut by 2 bases, the J end by 4 bases, with 17 bases between. The CDR3 loop is CAWSPWAGESYGYTF. The CDR3 nucleotides read TGTGCCTGGAGTCCATGGGCAGGGGAAAGCTATGGCTACACCTTC.

There are many counts of this clonotype. The chain uses TRBV3-1 and TRBJ2-3; D gene ambiguous. V shed 2 bases and J shed 3 bases, with 12 bases lying between them. Germline assignment: CDR1 LGHDT and CDR2 YNNKEL (reference sequence). The CDR3 is 15 amino acids. The CDR3 protein is CASSQRRVRTDTQYF. The CDR3 DNA sequence: TGTGCCAGCAGCCAACGACGGGTTAGGACAGATACGCAGTATTTT.

This clonotype was found many times. J is TRBJ2-2 and V is TRBV12-3 or TRBV12-4; D unclear. The CDR3 spans 15 residues. V gave up 5 bases and J gave up 2 bases, with 12 bases separating them. This CDR3 reads CASSETLSNTGELFF. The CDR3 DNA sequence: TGTGCCAGCAGTGAGACCCTCAGTAACACCGGGGAGCTGTTTTTT.

This clonotype showed up many times. The chain joins TRBV11-2 to TRBJ2-3, with a possible D match to TRBD1 (6 bases). Germline CDR1 SGHAT, CDR2 FQNNGV. Trimming left V 7 bases short and J 4 bases short, with 12 bases between. The CDR3 consists of 13 residues. The CDR3 loop reads CASNQQGADTQYF. CDR3 DNA sequence: TGTGCCAGCAACCAACAGGGAGCAGATACGCAGTATTTT.

This clonotype was recorded many times. The chain employs TRBV20-1 and TRBJ2-3, with unresolved D. V was cut by 0 bases and J by 1 base, with 11 bases left in between. Germline V CDR1 and CDR2: DFQATT, SNEGSKA (reference sequence). The CDR3 covers 15 residues. The CDR3 region has the DNA TGCAGTGCTAGAGAGCTTACTACTGGCACAGATACGCAGTATTTT. As protein: CSARELTTGTDTQYF.

This clonotype was seen at least ten times. The gene calls are TRBV20-1 and TRBJ2-1; D is perhaps TRBD2 (6 bases). Per the germline V gene, CDR1 is DFQATT and CDR2 is SNEGSKA (reference sequence). The CDR3 spans 14 residues. Between the trimmed V and J ends, which lost 5 bases and 6 bases, there was a span of 17 bases. CDR3 loop: CSAGPASVLNEQFF. The CDR3 DNA is TGCAGTGCTGGACCGGCTAGCGTCCTCAATGAGCAGTTCTTC.

In its sample, this clonotype was seen many times. The genes are TRBV27 and TRBJ2-1, with D possibly TRBD2 on 6 matching bases. The CDR3 runs to 14 residues. V lost 5 bases to trimming and J lost 7 bases, with 15 bases between them. CDR1 and CDR2 (germline): MNHEY, SMNVEV (reference sequence). CDR3 protein: CASSPSSAGNEQFF. Here the CDR3 DNA reads TGTGCCAGCAGTCCATCGTCGGCGGGAAATGAGCAGTTCTTC.

This clonotype has more than one count but fewer than ten. This sequence joins TRBV7-2 and TRBJ2-1; unclear D gene. Deletions cut 4 bases from V and 10 bases from J, with 11 bases between. Germline V gives CDR1 SGHTA, CDR2 FQGNSA. This CDR3 region has 12 residues. The CDR3 DNA reads as TGTGCCAGCAGCTCGACGTCTAAGGAGCAGTTCTTC. It codes for CASSSTSKEQFF.

This clonotype was seen repeatedly, ten times or more. The J gene is TRBJ1-6, the V gene TRBV2; unclear D gene. Deletions cut 6 bases from V and 6 bases from J, with 15 bases between. This CDR3 has 15 amino acids. The V gene's germline CDR1 is SNHLY and CDR2 FYNNEI. The CDR3: CASRSGQHANSPLHF. For the CDR3, the DNA is TGTGCCAGCAGGTCCGGGCAGCACGCTAATTCACCCCTCCACTTT.

This clonotype came up once. The chain combines TRBV6-5 with TRBJ1-5; no clear D gene. Germline loops: CDR1 MNHEY, CDR2 SVGAGI. Trimming removed 3 bases from V and 6 bases from J, with 12 bases in between. The CDR3 spans 14 residues. The CDR3 here is CASSYSTRVQPQHF. The CDR3 coding sequence is TGTGCCAGCAGTTATTCGACCCGAGTTCAGCCCCAGCATTTT.

The chain recombines TRBV12-3 or TRBV12-4 with TRBJ2-1; no reliable D call. V lost 6 bases, J lost 9 bases, and 12 bases lay in between. The CDR3 has 12 residues. CDR3 sequence (DNA): TGTGCCAGCAGCCGCTCCACTGCTGAGCAGTTCTTC. Amino acid sequence: CASSRSTAEQFF.

This clonotype was counted between two and nine times. This rearrangement joins TRBV6-5 to TRBJ1-1; D is ambiguous. Germline-derived CDR1 and CDR2 are MNHEY and SVGAGI. The V end lost 5 bases, the J end lost 5 bases, and 12 bases lay between the germline ends. The CDR3 has 13 residues. CDR3 DNA: TGTGCCAGCAGTCCATGGACCTATACTGAAGCTTTCTTT. Translation gives CASSPWTYTEAFF.

There are a few counts of this clonotype. The V gene is TRBV6-5, the J gene TRBJ2-5; TRBD1 matches 10 bases. Looked up from germline, CDR1 is MNHEY and CDR2 is SVGAGI. Germline trimming cut 10 bases from V and 1 base from J; bases unmatched to any gene: 3. The CDR3 is 13 residues long. CDR3 protein: CATRTGGQETQYF. For the CDR3, the DNA is TGTGCCACCCGGACAGGGGGCCAAGAGACCCAGTACTTC.

This clonotype was observed a handful of times. The chain joins TRBV27 to TRBJ1-5; TRBD1 matches 10 bases. The germline V gene has CDR1 MNHEY and CDR2 SMNVEV (reference sequence). CDR3 length equals 16 residues. The ends lost 0 bases at V and 7 bases at J; junction bases unmatched: 6. CDR3 coding DNA: TGTGCCAGCAGTTTATCAGGACAGGGGGTAGGACAGCCCCAGCATTTT. Encoded protein: CASSLSGQGVGQPQHF.

The J gene is TRBJ1-2, the V gene TRBV28; D not certain. The germline V gene encodes CDR1 MDHEN and CDR2 SYDVKM. The CDR3 extends over 16 amino acids. The V end lost 6 bases, the J end lost 0 bases, and 17 bases lay between the germline ends. The DNA for the CDR3 is TGTGCCAGCAGAACTGGGGAGGGCAGAGCTAACTATGGCTACACCTTC. Protein: CASRTGEGRANYGYTF.

The sample holds many counts of this clonotype. The chain is built from TRBV6-5 and TRBJ2-7, with D possibly TRBD2 on 6 matching bases. This CDR3 is 14 amino acids long. The V end lost 5 bases, the J end lost 0 bases, and 11 bases lay between the germline ends. CDR1 and CDR2 (germline): MNHEY, SVGAGI. The CDR3 is CASSGTGASYEQYF. In nucleotides, the CDR3 is TGTGCCAGCAGTGGAACGGGAGCCTCCTACGAGCAGTACTTC.